Presented here are 4 T cell receptor beta chains from one specimen sequenced in a study of post-analysis software for immune sequencing data. Unique molecular identifiers were present in the TCR beta cDNA libraries. Each CDR3 protein gets one entry after TCRdb re-called the PCR reads with MiXCR. The sample holds approximately 460,000 distinct CDR3 sequences, nearly 45% seen once. These receptors lack a known antigen. Study findings and constraints: In patients, five TRBV segments were more frequent than in controls, with TRBV5-6, TRBV5-1 and TRBV20-1 among them.

What was sequenced was blood. These receptors came from a girl aged 10-17 years with multiple sclerosis.

This chain links TRBV3-1 with TRBJ2-7; unclear D gene. Trimming cost V 0 bases and J 1 base, with 7 bases left between them. CDR3 size: 14 residues. Germline V gene data show CDR1 as LGHDT and CDR2 as YNNKEL (reference sequence). The CDR3 loop reads CASSQEVTSYEQYF. The CDR3, as DNA: TGTGCCAGCAGCCAAGAGGTCACATCCTACGAGCAGTACTTC.

V is TRBV4-2 and J is TRBJ2-5; 9 bases fit TRBD2. V lost 0 bases and J lost 1; bases outside the gene matches: 3. This CDR3 spans 16 amino acids. Per germline, CDR1 LGHNA and CDR2 YNFKEQ. CDR3 in DNA: TGTGCCAGCAGCCAAGATAGCGGGAGTCGCCAAGAGACCCAGTACTTC. It codes for CASSQDSGSRQETQYF.

This clonotype occurred a few times. At one of its ends the junction is not consistent with the germline gene, which may arise from a read error. The chain joins TRBV11-2 to TRBJ2-7, with D perhaps matching TRBD2 (5 bases). The CDR3 runs 13 residues. Germline CDR1 SGHAT, CDR2 FQNNGV. CDR3 amino acids: CASSIDYSYEQYF. CDR3 bases: TGTGCCAGCAGCATAGACTACTCCTACGAGCAGTACTTC.

The chain uses TRBV4-1 and TRBJ2-3; D might be TRBD2 (6 bases). Germline V gives CDR1 MGHRA, CDR2 YSYEKL. The CDR3 length is 15 residues. V lost 1 base to trimming and J lost 2 bases, with 10 bases between them. The CDR3 spells CASSQVGLYTDTQYF. CDR3 bases: TGCGCCAGCAGCCAAGTGGGACTGTACACAGATACGCAGTATTTT.